This T cell receptor (beta chain) is drawn from a study of long-term antiretroviral therapy in people with HIV. Regarding the study as a whole: Blood sampling spanned 2004 to 2017, possibly under older ART regimens.

Per individual, the PBMC samples numbered at least one pre-ART and at least two post-ART. Everyone in the study who had HIV was treated in the United States. The CDR3 is 15 amino acids. The J segment lost 1 base and the V segment lost 0 bases, leaving 2 bases of the junction unmatched. The germline gives CDR1 LGHNA, CDR2 YSLEER. Note on this clone: What it binds is not known.

Version v3.0 of the immunoSEQ assay was performed at survey level. Sequencing was intended to reach roughly 40,000-50,000 T-cell genomes per sample. The method was immunoSEQ multiplex PCR; TCRdb's version includes in-frame clones alone and lacks a portion of them. The data contain about 29,000 clones, nearly 97% of them singletons. The receptor was isolated from a man aged 30 to 45 with HIV. The sample consisted of unsorted PBMCs, taken 5.3 years after starting antiretroviral therapy. The chain joins TRBV4-3 to TRBJ1-1; 7 bases fit TRBD1. In DNA, the CDR3 is TGCGCCAGCAGCCAAGATAGGGGGCAGAACACTGAAGCTTTCTTT. This gives the protein CASSQDRGQNTEAFF.